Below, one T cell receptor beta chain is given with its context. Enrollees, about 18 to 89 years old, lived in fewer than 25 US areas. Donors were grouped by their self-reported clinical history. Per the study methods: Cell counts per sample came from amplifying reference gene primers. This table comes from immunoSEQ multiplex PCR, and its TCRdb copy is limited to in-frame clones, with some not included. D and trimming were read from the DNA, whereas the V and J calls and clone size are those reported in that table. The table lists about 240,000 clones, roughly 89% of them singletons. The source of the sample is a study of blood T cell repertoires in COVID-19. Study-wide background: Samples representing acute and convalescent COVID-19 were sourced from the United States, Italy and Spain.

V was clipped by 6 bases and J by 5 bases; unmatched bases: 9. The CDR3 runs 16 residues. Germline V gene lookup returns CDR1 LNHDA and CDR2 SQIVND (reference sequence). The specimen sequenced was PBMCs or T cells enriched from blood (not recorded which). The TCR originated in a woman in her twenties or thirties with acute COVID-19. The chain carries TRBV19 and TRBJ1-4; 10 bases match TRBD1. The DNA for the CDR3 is TGTGCCAGTAGCTCTGGACCGGGACAGGGGAATGAAAAACTGTTTTTT. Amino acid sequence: CASSSGPGQGNEKLFF.